The 10 T cell receptor beta chains below all came from one sample that was sequenced in a study of molecular identifiers for immune sequencing clone quantification. TCRdb re-called the PCR reads through MiXCR, storing one row per CDR3 protein. The data show some 680,000 distinct CDR3 sequences, 25% seen once. The sequencing sample was made of naive CD8+ T cells from blood, with Jurkat cell RNA spiked in. Sample subset: FACS-sorted CD8+CD4-CCR7+CD45RA+ naive T cells. These receptors originate from a human donor in good health. Some libraries in this study had Jurkat cell RNA spiked in.

The chain carries TRBV19 and TRBJ1-1; tentative D call: TRBD1 (6 bases). V was trimmed by 6 bases and J by 3 bases, leaving 14 bases between them. Per germline, CDR1 LNHDA and CDR2 SQIVND (reference sequence). The CDR3 covers 14 residues. The CDR3 bases are TGTGCCAGTAGCAATAGGGGGGTTTACACTGAAGCTTTCTTT. It yields the protein CASSNRGVYTEAFF.

This clonotype has more than one count but fewer than ten. The J gene is TRBJ2-1, the V gene TRBV27, with 10 bases identical to TRBD2. The CDR3 length is 15 residues. V lost 2 bases to trimming and J lost 5 bases; unmatched junction nucleotides: 3. Germline CDR1 MNHEY, CDR2 SMNVEV (reference sequence). The CDR3 nucleotides are TGTGCCAGCAGTTTAGGAGCGGGGGGGAACAATGAGCAGTTCTTC. Amino acids: CASSLGAGGNNEQFF.

This clonotype was picked up a small number of times. The chain carries TRBV6-5 and TRBJ2-5; TRBD2 might be the D (6 bases). This CDR3 has 16 residues. The germline V gene has CDR1 MNHEY and CDR2 SVGAGI. Trimming took off 2 bases at V and 5 bases at J, with 18 bases between the two ends. CDR3 loop: CASSYPGLRSPETQYF. The CDR3 nucleotides are TGTGCCAGCAGTTACCCTGGACTAAGAAGTCCGGAGACCCAGTACTTC.

This clonotype was counted only a few times. As the CDR3 is not closed by the conserved phenylalanine or tryptophan, this likely results from a read error. This rearrangement joins TRBV7-2 to TRBJ2-5, with a weak D call TRBD1 (6 bases). Germline CDR1 is SGHTA and CDR2 is FQGNSA. The CDR3 is 15 amino acids. V dropped 6 bases and J dropped 2 bases, with 16 bases sitting between them. The DNA of the CDR3 is TGTGCCAGCAGTTACTTAGGGACACCACAAGAGACCCAGTACTCC. It is translated as CASSYLGTPQETQYS.

This chain links TRBV6-5 with TRBJ2-7; D not certain. Germline V gene data show CDR1 as MNHEY and CDR2 as SVGAGI. CDR3 length: 14 residues. V shed 2 bases and J shed 3 bases, with 11 bases lying between them. The CDR3 DNA reads TGTGCCAGCAGTTACGTGGCAGGTAGCTACGAGCAGTACTTC. This sequence encodes CASSYVAGSYEQYF.

In its sample, this clonotype was seen many times. The gene calls are TRBV27 and TRBJ2-3; 7 bases are a match to TRBD2. There are 17 residues in the CDR3. The ends lost 1 base at V and 2 bases at J; junction bases unmatched: 9. CDR1 and CDR2 from the germline V gene are MNHEY and SMNVEV (reference sequence). CDR3 residues: CASSLLVGGPHTDTQYF. DNA of the CDR3: TGTGCCAGCAGTTTATTGGTGGGAGGGCCTCACACAGATACGCAGTATTTT.

This clonotype showed up many times. This chain connects TRBV7-6 to TRBJ1-5; D uncertain. Germline V CDR1 and CDR2: SGHVS, FNYEAQ. The CDR3 sequence is 13 residues long. V was pared by 3 bases and J by 5 bases, with 8 bases between. The DNA for the CDR3 is TGTGCCAGCAGCTTGCTCCTCGATCAGCCCCAGCATTTT. It translates to CASSLLLDQPQHF.

V and J are TRBV9 and TRBJ2-1; TRBD2 agrees at 9 bases. CDR3 length: 15 residues. Losses at the gene ends were 2 bases for V and 8 bases for J; bases not matched to a gene: 8. CDR1 and CDR2 (germline): SGDLS, YYNGEE. The CDR3: CASSVRGRALDEQFF. The DNA of the CDR3 is TGTGCCAGCAGCGTCCGCGGGAGGGCCCTAGATGAGCAGTTCTTC.

The chain joins TRBV28 to TRBJ2-1, with no clear D. V shed 3 bases and J shed 9 bases, with 18 bases lying between them. Germline V lookup: CDR1 MDHEN, CDR2 SYDVKM. This CDR3 has 15 amino acids. As DNA, the CDR3 is TGTGCCAGCAGTTTTGCTGGAGCCCCCCGTGTTGAGCAGTTCTTC. This encodes CASSFAGAPRVEQFF.

This clonotype was recorded at least ten times. As DNA, the CDR3 is TGTGCCAGCAGTTACAGGGTTGATGAGCAGTTCTTC. Translated: CASSYRVDEQFF. The chain couples TRBV6-6 to TRBJ2-1; D gene ambiguous. The length of the CDR3 is 12 residues. The germline gives CDR1 MNHNY, CDR2 SVGAGI (reference sequence). The germline V and J ends were trimmed by 2 bases and 8 bases, with 7 bases remaining between them.